A single T cell receptor beta chain is shown here with its context. Its antigen is not identified. The primer mix had 60 Vbeta and 13 Jbeta primers. TCRdb's table, derived via immunoSEQ multiplex PCR, lists solely in-frame clones and lacks some. The sample lists about 190,000 clones, roughly 80% occurring once. The sample belongs to a study of cytomegalovirus exposure and HLA in healthy donors. General observations from the study: Using a false discovery rate of 0.05, a later analysis showed that roughly 16,000 TCR beta sequences were associated with HLA alleles. The authors later linked a missense DCLRE1C variant to TCR beta V- and J-gene trimming. What was likely a sequencing artifact was a cluster of highly shared sequence variants.

Germline V gives CDR1 SGHRS, CDR2 YFSETQ. Trimming pared 0 bases from V and 5 bases from J, leaving 9 bases between. This CDR3 is built from 14 residues. The chain carries TRBV5-1 and TRBJ2-1, with D possibly matching TRBD2 (6 bases). The clonotype originates from a woman between 18 and 30 years old in good health and CMV-seronegative. Sequences were obtained from PBMCs. CDR3 in DNA: TGCGCCAGCAGCTTGGCGGGGGAAAACAATGAGCAGTTCTTC. This sequence encodes CASSLAGENNEQFF.